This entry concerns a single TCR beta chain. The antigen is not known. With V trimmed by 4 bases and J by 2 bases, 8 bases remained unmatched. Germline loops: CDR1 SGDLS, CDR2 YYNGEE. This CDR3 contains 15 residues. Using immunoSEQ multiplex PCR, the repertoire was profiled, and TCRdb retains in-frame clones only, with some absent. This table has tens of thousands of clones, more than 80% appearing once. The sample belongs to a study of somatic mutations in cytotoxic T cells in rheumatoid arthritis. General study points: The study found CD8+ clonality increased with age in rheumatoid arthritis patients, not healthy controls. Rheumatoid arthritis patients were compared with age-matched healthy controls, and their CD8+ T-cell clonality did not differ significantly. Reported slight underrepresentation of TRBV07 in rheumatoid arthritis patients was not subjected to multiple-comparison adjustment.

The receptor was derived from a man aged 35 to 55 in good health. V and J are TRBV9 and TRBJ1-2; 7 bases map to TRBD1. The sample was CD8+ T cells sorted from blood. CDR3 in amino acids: CASSLGTEPNYGYTF. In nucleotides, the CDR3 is TGTGCCAGCAGCCTCGGGACAGAACCCAACTATGGCTACACCTTC. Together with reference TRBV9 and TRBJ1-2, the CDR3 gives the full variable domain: DSGVTQTPKHLITATGQRVTLRCSPRSGDLSVYWYQQSLDQGLQFLIQYYNGEERAKGNILERFSAQQFPDLHSELNLSSLELGDSALYFCASSLGTEPNYGYTFGSGTRLTVV.